Each of the 27 T cell receptor beta chains below was sequenced from the same sample in a study of blood T cell repertoires in COVID-19. This table comes from immunoSEQ multiplex PCR, and its TCRdb copy is limited to in-frame clones, with some not included. The repertoire holds approximately 150,000 clones, with roughly 80% as singletons. The sample consisted of PBMCs or T cells enriched from blood (not recorded which). The source of these receptors is a woman between 40 and 50 years old with acute COVID-19.

This chain links TRBV30 with TRBJ2-5; TRBD2 might be the D (5 bases). The CDR3 is made up of 11 amino acids. Germline values: CDR1 GTSNPN, CDR2 SVGIG (reference sequence). Trimming stripped 3 bases from V and 7 bases from J, with 9 bases between. CDR3 sequence: CAWRSEGTQYF. For the CDR3, the DNA is TGTGCCTGGAGGTCTGAGGGGACCCAGTACTTC.

The rearrangement uses TRBV3-1 (or the pseudogene TRBV3-2) and TRBJ2-1; 9 bases are shared with TRBD2. Germline assignment: CDR1 LGHDT and CDR2 YNNKEL (reference sequence). The V gene end was trimmed by 3 bases and the J gene end by 4 bases; junction bases not matched to a gene: 4. The CDR3 spans 15 residues. The CDR3 is CASSHRLAGYNEQFF. The CDR3 bases are TGTGCCAGCAGCCACCGTCTAGCGGGGTACAATGAGCAGTTCTTC.

The rearrangement links TRBV27 to TRBJ2-2; D is possibly TRBD2 (5 bases). The germline V and J ends were trimmed by 6 bases and 1 base, with 9 bases remaining between them. CDR3 length: 14 amino acids. Germline values: CDR1 MNHEY, CDR2 SMNVEV (reference sequence). CDR3 DNA sequence: TGTGCCAGCAGACCACTAGAGAACACCGGGGAGCTGTTTTTT. Its protein product is CASRPLENTGELFF.

The chain combines TRBV3-1 (or the pseudogene TRBV3-2) with TRBJ1-2, with D unclear. The ends were cut back, 2 bases at V and 4 bases at J, with 5 bases in the middle. The CDR3 sequence is 12 residues long. Germline CDR1 reads LGHDT; CDR2 reads YNNKEL (reference sequence). The CDR3 DNA reads TGTGCCAGCAGCCAATCCCTCTATGGCTACACCTTC. Translating it yields CASSQSLYGYTF.

The sample holds a few counts of this clone. The rearrangement uses TRBV6-4 and TRBJ2-2; TRBD1 is a possible D gene (5 bases). Looked up from germline, CDR1 is MRHNA and CDR2 is SNTAGT. This CDR3 comprises 14 residues. V lost 3 bases and J 4 bases, leaving 9 bases between the germline ends. The CDR3 DNA reads TGTGCCAGCAGTGAAGGGGATGGCACCGGGGAGCTGTTTTTT. It codes for CASSEGDGTGELFF.

The genes are TRBV18 and TRBJ1-6; D uncertain. The CDR3 has 16 amino acids. The germline V gene encodes CDR1 KGHSH and CDR2 LQKENI. V shed 3 bases and J shed 0 bases, with 9 bases lying between them. CDR3 nucleotide sequence: TGTGCCAGCTCACCTACCCTGAGCTCCTATAATTCACCCCTCCACTTT. This codes for CASSPTLSSYNSPLHF. Full variable domain (remainder filled in from reference TRBV18 and TRBJ1-6): NAGVMQNPRHLVRRRGQEARLRCSPMKGHSHVYWYRQLPEEGLKFMVYLQKENIIDESGMPKERFSAEFPKEGPSILRIQQVVRGDSAAYFCASSPTLSSYNSPLHFGNGTRLTVT.

The chain is built from TRBV4-1 and TRBJ2-6, with TRBD1 matching 9 bases. Germline V gives CDR1 MGHRA, CDR2 YSYEKL. The V gene end was trimmed by 2 bases and the J gene end by 2 bases; junction bases not matched to a gene: 4. This CDR3 region has 17 residues. CDR3 sequence: CASSQTGQGAGANVLTF. CDR3 in DNA: TGCGCCAGCAGCCAAACGGGACAGGGTGCTGGGGCCAACGTCCTGACTTTC.

The gene calls are TRBV7-3 and TRBJ1-1, with a possible D match to TRBD1 (6 bases). This CDR3 contains 13 residues. From germline, CDR1 is SGHTA and CDR2 FQGTGA. V shed 5 bases and J shed 4 bases, with 11 bases lying between them. The CDR3 spells CASSRTGSTEAFF. DNA for the CDR3: TGTGCCAGCAGCCGTACAGGGAGCACTGAAGCTTTCTTT.

The chain joins TRBV11-2 to TRBJ2-7; 10 nucleotides match TRBD1. This CDR3 spans 15 amino acids. The trim removed 3 bases at V and 1 base at J, leaving 3 bases unmatched. CDR1 is SGHAT, CDR2 FQNNGV, per germline. The CDR3 nucleotides read TGTGCCAGCAGCTTGGGGGGACAGGGGTCCTACGAGCAGTACTTC. It translates to CASSLGGQGSYEQYF.

The chain combines TRBV21-1 with TRBJ2-1; TRBD1 is the table's D call, not checked against the DNA. TRBV21-1 is annotated as a pseudogene. This CDR3 is 13 amino acids long. Here the CDR3 reads CASSKRGSNEQFF. In DNA form, the CDR3 reads TGTGCCAGCAGCAAAAGGGGCTCCAATGAGCAGTTCTTC.

This clone occurred once. CDR3 bases: TGTGCCAGCAGCTCGATCGGTGGACAGCTTTCCTCTGGAAACACCATATATTTT. Amino acid sequence: CASSSIGGQLSSGNTIYF. The rearrangement uses TRBV7-9 and TRBJ1-3; D might be TRBD1 (6 bases). Germline V gene data show CDR1 as SEHNR and CDR2 as FQNEAQ (reference sequence). The CDR3 is 18 amino acids. V dropped 4 bases and J dropped 0 bases, with 19 bases sitting between them.

The chain uses TRBV19 and TRBJ1-2; weak D call: TRBD1 (5 bases). V dropped 1 base and J dropped 4 bases, with 10 bases sitting between them. CDR3 length: 14 amino acids. Germline CDR1 LNHDA, CDR2 SQIVND (reference sequence). The CDR3 here is CASSIGTPGYGYTF. The CDR3 region has the DNA TGTGCCAGTAGTATAGGGACACCTGGCTATGGCTACACCTTC.

The chain is built from TRBV27 and TRBJ2-7; 10 positions match TRBD1. V gave up 4 bases and J gave up 1 base; unmatched junction bases: 4. CDR3 size: 15 residues. Germline V gives CDR1 MNHEY, CDR2 SMNVEV (reference sequence). The CDR3 is CASSSPGQGSYEQYF. CDR3 DNA: TGTGCCAGCAGTTCCCCGGGACAGGGGTCCTACGAGCAGTACTTC.

The chain is built from TRBV7-8 and TRBJ2-1; D gene unclear. This CDR3 has 16 residues. V was trimmed by 1 base and J by 6 bases, leaving 16 bases between them. Germline CDR1 reads SGHVS; CDR2 reads FQNEAQ. The CDR3 nucleotides are TGTGCCAGCAGCTTAGTTGAGGCCCGAGTCGGCAATGAGCAGTTCTTC. It encodes CASSLVEARVGNEQFF.

This clone showed up just a few times. The J gene is TRBJ2-3, the V gene TRBV24-1; perhaps TRBD1 as D (5 bases). Trimming shortened V by 3 bases and J by 4 bases, and 10 bases separated the two germline ends. Germline assignment: CDR1 KGHDR and CDR2 SFDVKD. This CDR3 has 14 amino acids. Here the CDR3 reads CATSDSRAADTQYF. CDR3 nucleotide sequence: TGTGCCACCAGTGATAGCAGGGCCGCAGATACGCAGTATTTT.

This clone was picked up a small number of times. The rearrangement uses TRBV5-4 and TRBJ1-2; 7 bases agree with TRBD1. CDR3 length equals 12 residues. Germline V gene sequence: CDR1 SGHNT, CDR2 YYREEE (reference sequence). J gave up 4 bases and V 4 bases, and 1 base lay outside the gene matches. CDR3 coding DNA: TGTGCCAGCAGCCGGGACAGCTATGGCTACACCTTC. Its protein product is CASSRDSYGYTF.

A single count supports this clone. The chain has TRBV2 and TRBJ2-7, with 11 positions matching TRBD2. The CDR3 loop spans 15 amino acids. Germline V CDR1 and CDR2: SNHLY, FYNNEI. Germline trimming cut 6 bases from V and 0 bases from J; bases unmatched to any gene: 4. CDR3 sequence (DNA): TGTGCCAGCAGCGTAGCGGGAGGGACCTCCTACGAGCAGTACTTC. It encodes CASSVAGGTSYEQYF.

V is TRBV14 and J is TRBJ2-6; 9 bases match TRBD1. The trim removed 1 base at V and 0 bases at J, leaving 10 bases unmatched. The germline V gene has CDR1 SGHDN and CDR2 FVKESK. The CDR3 has 20 amino acids. This chain's CDR3 is CASSQVQPGQGSSGANVLTF. DNA of the CDR3: TGTGCCAGCAGCCAAGTACAACCGGGACAGGGAAGCTCTGGGGCCAACGTCCTGACTTTC.

The J gene is TRBJ1-5, the V gene TRBV5-8; D is uncertain. This CDR3 is built from 15 residues. V was trimmed by 2 bases and J by 0 bases, leaving 9 bases between them. From germline, CDR1 is SGHTS and CDR2 YDEGEE. CDR3 amino acids: CASSFEGYSNQPQHF. The DNA for the CDR3 is TGTGCCAGCAGCTTTGAGGGTTATAGCAATCAGCCCCAGCATTTT.

The rearrangement uses TRBV11-1 and TRBJ1-1, with D tentatively TRBD1 (5 bases). This CDR3 region has 14 residues. V was clipped by 2 bases and J by 5 bases, with 12 bases between them. Germline assignment: CDR1 SGHAT and CDR2 FQDESV (reference sequence). The CDR3 sequence is CASSLSGGGTEAFF. Written as DNA, the CDR3 is TGTGCCAGCAGCTTATCGGGGGGAGGGACTGAAGCTTTCTTT. Based on the CDR3 plus reference TRBV11-1 and TRBJ1-1, the full variable domain is EAEVAQSPRYKITEKSQAVAFWCDPISGHATLYWYRQILGQGPELLVQFQDESVVDDSQLPKDRFSAERLKGVDSTLKIQPAELGDSAMYLCASSLSGGGTEAFFGQGTRLTVV.

V usage is TRBV5-1 and J usage is TRBJ1-2; D is undetermined. Germline assignment: CDR1 SGHRS and CDR2 YFSETQ. The CDR3 runs 13 residues. Trimming took off 0 bases at V and 8 bases at J, with 11 bases between the two ends. Here the CDR3 reads CASSLESGVGYTF. CDR3 nucleotide sequence: TGCGCCAGCAGCTTGGAATCCGGGGTAGGCTACACCTTC.

The rearrangement uses TRBV27 and TRBJ1-2, with 9 bases lining up with TRBD1. The V segment lost 6 bases and the J segment 0 bases; nucleotides outside the gene matches: 20. Germline-derived CDR1 and CDR2 are MNHEY and SMNVEV (reference sequence). This CDR3 is built from 20 residues. The CDR3 protein is CASRRTGVNVGPYTNYGYTF. In DNA, the CDR3 is TGTGCCAGCAGACGGACAGGGGTTAATGTAGGACCTTATACTAACTATGGCTACACCTTC.

The chain has TRBV25-1 and TRBJ2-5; TRBD2 agrees at 7 bases. The CDR3 has 14 residues. The junction had 11 bases not matched to a gene; V was cut back by 8 bases and J by 5 bases. CDR1 MGHDK and CDR2 SYGVNS come from the germline V gene. In DNA form, the CDR3 reads TGTGCCAGCGGCTCTATAGGGAGGGAGGAGACCCAGTACTTC. Protein product: CASGSIGREETQYF.

This chain connects TRBV11-2 to TRBJ2-1; tentative D call: TRBD2 (6 bases). Trimming removed 5 bases from V and 3 bases from J, with 11 bases in between. Germline V lookup: CDR1 SGHAT, CDR2 FQNNGV. This CDR3 is 14 amino acids long. Written as DNA, the CDR3 is TGTGCCAGCAGCCGCCTGGAGGGCTACAATGAGCAGTTCTTC. Amino acids: CASSRLEGYNEQFF.

This sequence joins TRBV27 and TRBJ2-3; 10 positions agree with TRBD2. CDR3 length: 15 residues. Germline V gene data show CDR1 as MNHEY and CDR2 as SMNVEV (reference sequence). Trimming at V came to 3 bases and at J to 5 bases, leaving 5 bases not matched to a gene. The CDR3 bases are TGTGCCAGCAGTTTTTCTCTAGCGGGAGAAGATACGCAGTATTTT. As protein: CASSFSLAGEDTQYF.

The DNA for the CDR3 is TGTGCCAGCAGTGCCAGGACTAGCGGGAGAGTAAACAATGAGCAGTTCTTC. This translates into CASSARTSGRVNNEQFF. The chain has TRBV2 and TRBJ2-1; 13 nucleotides align to TRBD2. The germline CDR1 and CDR2 sequences are SNHLY and FYNNEI. V trimming: 4 bases; J trimming: 5 bases; junction bases outside the gene matches: 8. The CDR3 has 17 amino acids.

This chain joins TRBV12-5 and TRBJ1-4, with 7 bases aligning to TRBD1. Germline loops: CDR1 LGHNT, CDR2 FRNRAP. V shed 1 base, J shed 7 bases, and the junction held 6 bases outside the gene matches. This CDR3 contains 15 residues. This CDR3 reads CASGLGLQGTEKLFF. Written as DNA, the CDR3 is TGTGCTAGTGGTTTGGGCCTACAGGGGACTGAAAAACTGTTTTTT. Full variable domain (missing parts from reference TRBV12-5 and TRBJ1-4): DARVTQTPRHKVTEMGQEVTMRCQPILGHNTVFWYRQTMMQGLELLAYFRNRAPLDDSGMPKDRFSAEMPDATLATLKIQPSEPRDSAVYFCASGLGLQGTEKLFFGSGTQLSVL.